Below, 2 T cell receptor beta chains from the same sample are listed, as sequenced in a study of blood T cell repertoires in COVID-19. Sequenced by immunoSEQ multiplex PCR; TCRdb stores in-frame clones only, minus some. The data contain fewer than 130,000 clones, approximately 67% of them singletons. The source material was peripheral blood. The receptors shown here come from a woman in her fifties or sixties with acute or convalescent COVID-19.

The V gene is TRBV5-6, the J gene TRBJ1-1, with a possible D match to TRBD1 (5 bases). This CDR3 has 13 residues. Germline lookup yields CDR1 SGHDT and CDR2 YYEEEE. V lost 4 bases and J lost 5, with 12 bases in between. CDR3: CASSRAGRTEAFF. For the CDR3, the DNA is TGTGCCAGCAGCCGGGCGGGGCGGACTGAAGCTTTCTTT.

The sample holds a few counts of this clone. In nucleotides, the CDR3 is TGTGCCAGCAAAAGTGCGGGGAACACCGGGGAGCTGTTTTTT. This gives the protein CASKSAGNTGELFF. V gene TRBV7-3 combines with J gene TRBJ2-2; D may be TRBD2 (5 bases). The V end lost 7 bases, the J end lost 1 base, and 10 bases lay between the germline ends. Germline CDR1 reads SGHTA; CDR2 reads FQGTGA. The CDR3 is 14 residues long.